What follows describes a single T cell receptor (beta chain). Antigen: not known. This CDR3 has 13 amino acids. The germline gives CDR1 MNHEY, CDR2 SVGAGI. The PCR employed 60 Vbeta primers together with 13 Jbeta primers. Libraries were prepared by immunoSEQ multiplex PCR; TCRdb keeps only in-frame clonotypes and omits some of them. Of roughly 160,000 clones detected, roughly 80% appear once; the ten largest clones hold about 2.3%. The data originate from a study of cytomegalovirus exposure and HLA in healthy donors. Study context: About 85 million unique TCRs from HLA-typed donors were held in an early release of data.

Regarding the study as a whole: Per published accounts, TCR beta sequences correctly predicted the HLA-A and HLA-B alleles of most subjects.

The TCR was taken from a male donor in good health and CMV-seronegative. Sequencing used PBMCs. V gene TRBV6-5 combines with J gene TRBJ2-5, with 8 bases fitting TRBD1. The assigned J gene may be wrong: the sequence end matches TRBJ2-7 better. The CDR3 sequence: CASRQGMAFEQYF. The CDR3 coding sequence is TGTGCCAGCCGACAGGGGATGGCGTTCGAGCAGTACTTC.